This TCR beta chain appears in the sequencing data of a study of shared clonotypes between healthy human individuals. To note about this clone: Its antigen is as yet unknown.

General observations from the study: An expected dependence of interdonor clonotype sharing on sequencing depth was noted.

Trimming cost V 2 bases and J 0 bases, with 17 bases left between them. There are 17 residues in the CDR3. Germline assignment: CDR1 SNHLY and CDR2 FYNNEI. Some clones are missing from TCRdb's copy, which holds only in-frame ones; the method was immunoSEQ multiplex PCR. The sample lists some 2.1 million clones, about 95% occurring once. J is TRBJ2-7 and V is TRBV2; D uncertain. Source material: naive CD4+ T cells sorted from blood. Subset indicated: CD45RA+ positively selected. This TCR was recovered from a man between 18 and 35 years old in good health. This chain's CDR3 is CASSETGPGQPSYEQYF. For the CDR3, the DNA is TGTGCCAGCAGTGAAACCGGTCCTGGGCAGCCCTCCTACGAGCAGTACTTC. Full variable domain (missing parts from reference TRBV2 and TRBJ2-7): EPEVTQTPSHQVTQMGQEVILRCVPISNHLYFYWYRQILGQKVEFLVSFYNNEISEKSEIFDDQFSVERPDGSNFTLKIRSTKLEDSAMYFCASSETGPGQPSYEQYFGPGTRLTVT.